This TCR beta chain is from a study of blood T cell repertoires in COVID-19. Study details: From T cells, B-cell-depleted T cells, or PBMCs came the material, which was cDNA or gDNA.

The length of the CDR3 is 11 residues. V lost 3 bases to trimming and J lost 8 bases, with 7 bases between them. Profiled with immunoSEQ multiplex PCR; TCRdb holds only in-frame clones, not every one. Of about 200,000 clones in the sample, 84% are singletons; the top ten hold less than 15%. The receptor comes from a human donor in a cohort sampled during active COVID-19. The material sequenced was peripheral blood. The V and J genes are TRBV12-3 or TRBV12-4 and TRBJ1-2; a weak D match, TRBD1 (6 bases). CDR3 region: CASSLGAGYTF. The CDR3, as DNA: TGTGCCAGCAGTTTGGGGGCAGGCTACACCTTC.